Following are 27 T cell receptor beta chains from one sample sequenced in a study of T cell responses to AZD1222 COVID-19 vaccine. Assay used: immunoSEQ multiplex PCR; TCRdb lists only in-frame clones, some missing. The table includes 100,000 or so clones, more than 70% detected once. Sequencing was performed on peripheral blood, taken on day 0 of AZD1222 vaccination. These receptors all stem from an adult in good health.

The V gene is TRBV4-2, the J gene TRBJ1-6; perhaps TRBD1 as D (6 bases). The CDR3 covers 16 residues. Germline V gene data show CDR1 as LGHNA and CDR2 as YNFKEQ. Trimming shortened V by 0 bases and J by 6 bases, and 12 bases separated the two germline ends. For the CDR3, the DNA is TGTGCCAGCAGCCAAGAAGGACAGAAACTTAATTCACCCCTCCACTTT. As protein: CASSQEGQKLNSPLHF.

This clone was recorded once. The chain carries TRBV6-2 or TRBV6-3 and TRBJ1-2; D perhaps matches TRBD1 (6 bases). The germline V gene encodes CDR1 MNHEY and CDR2 SVGEGT. This CDR3 is 13 amino acids long. The germline V and J ends were trimmed by 5 bases and 8 bases, with 15 bases remaining between them. The CDR3 spells CASSDGQYEGYTF. The CDR3 DNA sequence: TGTGCCAGCAGTGATGGACAGTATGAAGGCTACACCTTC.

This clone has a handful of counts. This CDR3 reads CASSLGDTLYEQYF. The CDR3 coding sequence is TGTGCCAGCAGCTTAGGGGACACACTCTACGAGCAGTACTTC. J is TRBJ2-7 and V is TRBV11-2; D may be TRBD1 (6 bases). Germline CDR1 reads SGHAT; CDR2 reads FQNNGV. The CDR3 is made up of 14 amino acids. V shed 1 base and J shed 3 bases, with 10 bases lying between them.

The chain employs TRBV18 and TRBJ1-2; possible D gene TRBD1, 5 bases. Germline V gene sequence: CDR1 KGHSH, CDR2 LQKENI. Trimming shortened V by 3 bases and J by 4 bases, and 12 bases separated the two germline ends. The CDR3 runs 14 residues. CDR3 DNA: TGTGCCAGCTCACCCCAGGGAGACGGCTATGGCTACACCTTC. This encodes CASSPQGDGYGYTF.

The rearrangement links TRBV24-1 to TRBJ1-4, with 9 positions matching TRBD1. The V gene end was trimmed by 4 bases and the J gene end by 8 bases; junction bases not matched to a gene: 10. CDR1 is KGHDR, CDR2 SFDVKD, per germline. This CDR3 region has 16 residues. The chain's CDR3 is CATSEPNRGRREKLFF. The CDR3 coding sequence is TGTGCCACCAGTGAACCGAACAGGGGGCGGCGGGAAAAACTGTTTTTT.

The CDR3 bases are TGTGCCAGCTCACCCGCAAGGGACAGAAACACTGAAGCTTTCTTT. Translation gives CASSPARDRNTEAFF. The V and J genes are TRBV18 and TRBJ1-1, with TRBD1 matching 7 bases. Germline CDR1 KGHSH, CDR2 LQKENI. J gave up 2 bases and V 3 bases, and 6 bases lay outside the gene matches. The CDR3 has 15 residues.

The chain joins TRBV28 to TRBJ1-2, with no clear D. The V end lost 7 bases, the J end lost 8 bases, and 17 bases lay between the germline ends. The CDR3 extends over 13 amino acids. Germline V lookup: CDR1 MDHEN, CDR2 SYDVKM. CDR3 loop: CASTLGRMGGYTF. CDR3 DNA: TGTGCCAGCACATTGGGCAGAATGGGAGGCTACACCTTC.

The chain recombines TRBV6-5 with TRBJ2-5, with D possibly TRBD1 on 5 matching bases. CDR1 is MNHEY and CDR2 is SVGAGI in the germline V gene. V was clipped by 0 bases and J by 4 bases, with 15 bases between them. The CDR3 spans 16 residues. The CDR3, as DNA: TGTGCCAGCAGTTACTCGATGCCAGGGATGAGAGAGACCCAGTACTTC. It is translated as CASSYSMPGMRETQYF.

The chain links TRBV11-3 to TRBJ2-1; 12 bases fit TRBD2. Germline CDR1 reads SGHNT; CDR2 reads YENEEA. J gave up 0 bases and V 6 bases, and 9 bases lay outside the gene matches. The CDR3 runs 18 residues. The CDR3 region has the DNA TGTGCCAGCAGAGGAGGGACTAGCGGGCGGAGCTCCTACAATGAGCAGTTCTTC. This codes for CASRGGTSGRSSYNEQFF. Full variable domain (outside the CDR3, taken from reference TRBV11-3 and TRBJ2-1): EAGVVQSPRYKIIEKKQPVAFWCNPISGHNTLYWYLQNLGQGPELLIRYENEEAVDDSQLPKDRFSAERLKGVDSTLKIQPAELGDSAVYLCASRGGTSGRSSYNEQFFGPGTRLTVL.

The table lists this clone with a few counts. The chain couples TRBV4-3 to TRBJ1-2; D is possibly TRBD1 (6 bases). The CDR3 extends over 14 amino acids. V dropped 4 bases and J dropped 5 bases, with 14 bases sitting between them. Germline V gene sequence: CDR1 LGHNA, CDR2 YSLEER. The CDR3 nucleotides read TGCGCCAGCAGCCCTGGGGGCCAGGGTTATGGCTACACCTTC. Translation: CASSPGGQGYGYTF.

The V call is TRBV6-5, the J call TRBJ1-6; D call uncertain. V lost 0 bases, J lost 7 bases, and 13 bases lay in between. The CDR3 is made up of 16 amino acids. From germline, CDR1 is MNHEY and CDR2 SVGAGI. The CDR3 protein is CASSYSDAVLNSPLHF. CDR3 DNA sequence: TGTGCCAGCAGTTACTCAGATGCGGTACTGAATTCACCCCTCCACTTT.

This chain uses TRBV6-2 or TRBV6-3 with TRBJ2-1; 8 nucleotides match TRBD2. The CDR3 is made up of 16 amino acids. Germline V gene lookup returns CDR1 MNHEY and CDR2 SVGEGT. Trimming removed 1 base from V and 1 base from J; junction bases left unmatched: 3. The CDR3: CASSYFRLASYNEQFF. Here the CDR3 DNA reads TGTGCCAGCAGTTACTTTCGACTAGCGTCCTACAATGAGCAGTTCTTC.

The CDR3 protein is CASSISGIGDYEQYF. The CDR3 DNA follows: TGTGCCAGTAGTATTAGCGGGATAGGCGATTACGAGCAGTACTTC. The chain is built from TRBV19 and TRBJ2-7, with TRBD2 matching 8 bases. The CDR3 runs 15 residues. Germline loops: CDR1 LNHDA, CDR2 SQIVND (reference sequence). The ends lost 3 bases at V and 4 bases at J; junction bases unmatched: 8. The full variable domain, its missing parts supplied by reference TRBV19 and TRBJ2-7, is DGGITQSPKYLFRKEGQNVTLSCEQNLNHDAMYWYRQDPGQGLRLIYYSQIVNDFQKGDIAEGYSVSREKKESFPLTVTSAQKNPTAFYLCASSISGIGDYEQYFGPGTRLTVT.

The V call is TRBV29-1, the J call TRBJ1-2, with TRBD1 matching 7 bases. Germline trimming cut 5 bases from V and 5 bases from J; bases unmatched to any gene: 11. The CDR3 runs 14 residues. The germline V gene encodes CDR1 SQVTM and CDR2 ANQGSEA. CDR3 in DNA: TGCAGCGTTTCTTCCGGGACAGTAGATTATGGCTACACCTTC. Encoded protein: CSVSSGTVDYGYTF.

This clone was observed a handful of times. The rearrangement links TRBV5-4 to TRBJ2-5; D is undetermined. The CDR3 is made up of 15 amino acids. CDR1 is SGHNT and CDR2 is YYREEE in the germline V gene (reference sequence). The V end was cut by 1 base, the J end by 4 bases, with 14 bases between. CDR3 region: CASSLPQAAGETQYF. The DNA for the CDR3 is TGTGCCAGCAGCTTGCCTCAGGCTGCCGGAGAGACCCAGTACTTC.

V is TRBV11-3 and J is TRBJ2-1; D is possibly TRBD2 (6 bases). V was cut by 5 bases and J by 8 bases, with 22 bases left in between. The CDR3 covers 16 residues. CDR1 is SGHNT, CDR2 YENEEA, per germline. The DNA of the CDR3 is TGTGCCAGCAGCCGAAGGGGCGGGATTAGAAGCGATGAGCAGTTCTTC. Translating it yields CASSRRGGIRSDEQFF.

This clone has only one observation. The chain carries TRBV3-1 (or the pseudogene TRBV3-2) and TRBJ1-4, with 9 bases identical to TRBD1. Germline lookup yields CDR1 LGHDT and CDR2 YNNKEL (reference sequence). There are 18 residues in the CDR3. V was clipped by 2 bases and J by 1 base; unmatched bases: 8. The CDR3 bases are TGTGCCAGCAGCCAATCGGGACAGGGACGGGTAACTAATGAAAAACTGTTTTTT. Residues: CASSQSGQGRVTNEKLFF.

The CDR3 sequence is CASSYRGAAGYTF. The CDR3 DNA reads as TGTGCCAGCAGTTACAGGGGGGCGGCTGGCTACACCTTC. V gene TRBV6-6 combines with J gene TRBJ1-2, with D possibly TRBD1 on 6 matching bases. The CDR3 runs to 13 residues. V was clipped by 2 bases and J by 7 bases, with 11 bases between them. From germline, CDR1 is MNHNY and CDR2 SVGAGI (reference sequence).

This clone is labeled large. The rearrangement links TRBV9 to TRBJ1-3, with unresolved D. The CDR3 is 13 residues long. V was pared by 4 bases and J by 3 bases, with 8 bases between. CDR1 and CDR2 from the germline V gene are SGDLS and YYNGEE. The CDR3 sequence is CASSREGGNTIYF. The CDR3 nucleotides read TGTGCCAGCAGCAGAGAGGGTGGAAACACCATATATTTT.

This clone appeared once. This chain joins TRBV15 and TRBJ2-2; perhaps TRBD2 as D (6 bases). CDR1 is LNHNV, CDR2 YYDKDF, per germline (reference sequence). V was trimmed by 3 bases and J by 0 bases, leaving 11 bases between them. This CDR3 comprises 16 residues. The CDR3 coding sequence is TGTGCCACCAGCAGGGAGGGCGGAGCGAACACCGGGGAGCTGTTTTTT. Translation: CATSREGGANTGELFF.

The chain joins TRBV2 to TRBJ1-1; tentative D call: TRBD1 (5 bases). V was pared by 3 bases and J by 11 bases, with 22 bases between. Per germline, CDR1 SNHLY and CDR2 FYNNEI. This CDR3 is 15 amino acids long. The CDR3 here is CASSETSLGGKTAFF. Here the CDR3 DNA reads TGTGCCAGCAGTGAGACCTCCCTGGGGGGGAAAACGGCTTTCTTT.

V usage is TRBV18 and J usage is TRBJ1-1; TRBD1 matches at 12 bases. Germline V gene lookup returns CDR1 KGHSH and CDR2 LQKENI. The V and J ends lost 6 bases and 1 base, in that order; junction bases with no gene match: 6. The CDR3 has 16 residues. As DNA, the CDR3 is TGTGCCAGCTCCCGGGACAGGGGGCGCGGGAACACTGAAGCTTTCTTT. It encodes CASSRDRGRGNTEAFF.

This chain uses TRBV25-1 with TRBJ2-1; no reliable D call. CDR1 MGHDK and CDR2 SYGVNS come from the germline V gene. V lost 7 bases and J 5 bases, leaving 12 bases between the germline ends. The CDR3 covers 13 residues. CDR3 loop: CASNNDRNNEQFF. CDR3 nucleotide sequence: TGTGCCAGCAATAACGACCGCAACAATGAGCAGTTCTTC.

The rearrangement uses TRBV10-3 and TRBJ1-2, with D hard to call. The germline V gene encodes CDR1 ENHRY and CDR2 SYGVKD. The ends were cut back, 8 bases at V and 6 bases at J, with 16 bases in the middle. This CDR3 comprises 13 residues. The CDR3: CAIARVLIDGYTF. The CDR3 DNA is TGTGCCATCGCGAGGGTTTTGATAGATGGCTACACCTTC.

This sequence joins TRBV5-1 and TRBJ2-1; no definite D call. CDR3 length: 13 amino acids. Trimming removed 0 bases at V and 5 bases at J, with 6 bases between. Germline V gives CDR1 SGHRS, CDR2 YFSETQ. CDR3 loop: CASSLDGNNEQFF. CDR3 DNA sequence: TGCGCCAGCAGCTTGGACGGCAACAATGAGCAGTTCTTC. The variable domain in full, with the rest retrieved from reference TRBV5-1 and TRBJ2-1, is KAGVTQTPRYLIKTRGQQVTLSCSPISGHRSVSWYQQTPGQGLQFLFEYFSETQRNKGNFPGRFSGRQFSNSRSEMNVSTLELGDSALYLCASSLDGNNEQFFGPGTRLTVL.

The genes are TRBV18 and TRBJ2-7; 10 bases agree with TRBD2. Losses at the gene ends were 6 bases for V and 1 base for J; bases not matched to a gene: 6. CDR1 is KGHSH and CDR2 is LQKENI in the germline V gene. This CDR3 is 15 amino acids long. The DNA for the CDR3 is TGTGCCAGCTCCCGCGGACTAGCGGAATCCTACGAGCAGTACGTC. It is translated as CASSRGLAESYEQYV.

The gene calls are TRBV29-1 and TRBJ2-1; D is possibly TRBD2 (5 bases). The CDR3 sequence is 14 residues long. V was pared by 4 bases and J by 0 bases, with 10 bases between. Per the germline V gene, CDR1 is SQVTM and CDR2 is ANQGSEA. The CDR3 DNA sequence: TGCAGCGTTGCTCTGGGGAGCTCCTACAATGAGCAGTTCTTC. Residues: CSVALGSSYNEQFF.